This T cell receptor beta chain was identified in a study of T cells in Graves' hyperthyroidism and ophthalmopathy. The V end lost 3 bases, the J end lost 0 bases, and 11 bases lay between the germline ends. This CDR3 is 14 amino acids long. The germline V gene encodes CDR1 DFQATT and CDR2 SNEGSKA (reference sequence). This clonotype was picked up many times. Regions amplified from RNA transcripts were the TCR beta CDR3 regions. Using the HTBI primer set, a first-round RT-PCR was run on the TCR CDR3. In TCRdb, the multiplex PCR reads were re-called with MiXCR into one record per CDR3 protein. The table has a few hundred thousand distinct CDR3 sequences, about 13% seen once.

The origin of this receptor is a woman in her forties with Graves' ophthalmopathy. The sample taken for sequencing was blood. The chain joins TRBV20-1 to TRBJ1-1; D might be TRBD1 (5 bases). CDR3 in DNA: TGCAGTGCTAGTTCGGGACGTTTGAACACTGAAGCTTTCTTT. Translated: CSASSGRLNTEAFF.